One T cell receptor beta chain is described in this entry. What it recognizes is unknown. V trimming: 2 bases; J trimming: 8 bases; junction bases outside the gene matches: 11. The CDR3 has 16 amino acids. Germline CDR1 SGHVS, CDR2 FQNEAQ. This entry comes from a study of response to subunit inactivated influenza vaccine. The study's findings and limits: A suggestion made by the authors is that each seasonal influenza vaccination recruits few new T cells.

TCRdb re-derived calls from the RT-PCR reads in MiXCR, one entry per CDR3 protein. The profile shows 540,000 or so distinct CDR3 sequences, roughly 13% of them singletons. The sample consisted of PBMCs from blood, taken about 40 days after vaccination. This receptor was identified in a man aged 50 to 60 who received an inactivated influenza vaccine. The chain carries TRBV7-8 and TRBJ2-1; TRBD1 aligns across 8 bases. The CDR3 reads CASSLLPGGALYEQFF. As DNA, the CDR3 is TGTGCCAGCAGCTTACTGCCAGGGGGCGCTTTGTATGAGCAGTTCTTC.